These T cell receptor beta chains were read from a single sample in a study of T cell responses to AZD1222 COVID-19 vaccine. The method was immunoSEQ multiplex PCR; TCRdb's version includes in-frame clones alone and lacks a portion of them. The sample shows under 150,000 clones, roughly nine tenths of them seen only once. The source was peripheral blood, collected 28 days after the second AZD1222 dose. These receptors came from an adult who received the AZD1222 COVID-19 vaccine. Both conserved end residues are part of each CDR3. Fields, in order: V gene, J gene, D gene, clone size, CDR3 protein, CDR3 DNA. D genes are given only for firm matches. Size is stated for part of the rows, as once, few or many counts, or as a class when the clone is expanded.

V: TRBV6-2/TRBV6-3; J: TRBJ2-5; D: NA; size: NA; CDR3: CASSSGGQTQYF; DNA: TGTGCCAGCAGTTCCGGGGGTCAGACCCAGTACTTC
V: TRBV11-2; J: TRBJ1-1; D: NA; size: NA; CDR3: CASSLGGGNTEAFF; DNA: TGTGCCAGCAGCTTAGGTGGGGGGAACACTGAAGCTTTCTTT
V: TRBV19; J: TRBJ1-6; D: NA; size: NA; CDR3: CASNRGSSYNSPLHF; DNA: TGTGCCAGTAACAGAGGCAGCTCCTATAATTCACCCCTCCACTTT
V: TRBV7-8; J: TRBJ1-1; D: NA; size: NA; CDR3: CASSPGRNTEAFF; DNA: TGTGCCAGCAGCCCGGGCAGGAACACTGAAGCTTTCTTT
V: TRBV28; J: TRBJ1-4; D: TRBD1; size: NA; CDR3: CASNYYPRDRSEKLFF; DNA: TGTGCCAGCAATTACTACCCCCGGGACAGAAGTGAAAAACTGTTTTTT
V: TRBV5-6; J: TRBJ1-2; D: NA; size: NA; CDR3: CASSSLRGTLGGYTF; DNA: TGTGCCAGCAGCTCCCTCCGGGGGACGTTGGGAGGCTACACCTTC
V: TRBV5-6; J: TRBJ1-5; D: NA; size: NA; CDR3: CASSVGDSNQPQHF; DNA: TGTGCCAGCAGCGTCGGAGATAGCAATCAGCCCCAGCATTTT
V: TRBV14; J: TRBJ2-6; D: NA; size: once; CDR3: CASIGTGANVLTF; DNA: TGTGCCAGCATAGGTACTGGGGCCAACGTCCTGACTTTC
V: TRBV29-1; J: TRBJ1-2; D: NA; size: NA; CDR3: CSVEDGQAYGYTF; DNA: TGCAGCGTTGAAGATGGGCAGGCCTATGGCTACACCTTC
V: TRBV5-4; J: TRBJ1-1; D: NA; size: NA; CDR3: CASSSHPGAATEAFF; DNA: TGTGCCAGCAGCTCCCATCCAGGGGCGGCCACTGAAGCTTTCTTT
V: TRBV7-9; J: TRBJ2-2; D: TRBD2; size: NA; CDR3: CASNRLASNTGELFF; DNA: TGTGCCAGCAACCGACTAGCGAGTAACACCGGGGAGCTGTTTTTT
V: TRBV30; J: TRBJ1-3; D: NA; size: NA; CDR3: CAWDRGNTIYF; DNA: TGTGCCTGGGACAGGGGAAACACCATATATTTT
V: TRBV5-4; J: TRBJ1-3; D: NA; size: NA; CDR3: CASSQDGNTIYF; DNA: TGTGCCAGCAGTCAGGACGGAAACACCATATATTTT
V: TRBV7-9; J: TRBJ1-1; D: NA; size: NA; CDR3: CASSLAGMNTEAFF; DNA: TGTGCCAGCAGCTTAGCAGGCATGAACACTGAAGCTTTCTTT
V: TRBV4-1; J: TRBJ2-7; D: TRBD2; size: NA; CDR3: CASSQDLLAGGGEQYF; DNA: TGCGCCAGCAGCCAAGACCTACTAGCGGGAGGTGGCGAGCAGTACTTC
V: TRBV15; J: TRBJ1-6; D: NA; size: once; CDR3: CATSRKKRGTNSPLHF; DNA: TGTGCCACCAGCAGAAAAAAACGGGGTACCAATTCACCCCTCCACTTT
V: TRBV9; J: TRBJ2-4; D: TRBD2; size: NA; CDR3: CASSVEGLADSKNIQYF; DNA: TGTGCCAGCAGCGTAGAGGGACTAGCGGACTCCAAAAACATTCAGTACTTC
V: TRBV4-3; J: TRBJ1-2; D: NA; size: NA; CDR3: CASSQWPISNYGYTF; DNA: TGCGCCAGCAGCCAATGGCCGATCTCTAACTATGGCTACACCTTC
V: TRBV12-3/TRBV12-4; J: TRBJ2-5; D: NA; size: once; CDR3: CASSFPQETQYF; DNA: TGTGCCAGCAGTTTCCCCCAAGAGACCCAGTACTTC
V: TRBV7-2; J: TRBJ2-4; D: NA; size: NA; CDR3: CASSRDIFDIQYF; DNA: TGTGCCAGCAGCCGGGACATCTTTGACATTCAGTACTTC
V: TRBV5-8; J: TRBJ1-2; D: NA; size: NA; CDR3: CASSFRRDYLTKGYTF; DNA: TGTGCCAGCAGCTTTAGGCGGGACTACCTCACGAAGGGCTACACCTTC
V: TRBV5-4; J: TRBJ1-2; D: NA; size: NA; CDR3: CASNSGTSDFSYTF; DNA: TGTGCCAGCAATTCAGGGACATCGGATTTTAGCTACACCTTC
V: TRBV4-1; J: TRBJ1-1; D: NA; size: NA; CDR3: CASSQDRNTEAFF; DNA: TGCGCCAGCAGCCAGGACAGGAACACTGAAGCTTTCTTT
V: TRBV20-1; J: TRBJ1-1; D: NA; size: NA; CDR3: CSASTGSVNTEAFF; DNA: TGCAGTGCTAGTACAGGGAGCGTGAACACTGAAGCTTTCTTT
V: TRBV5-1; J: TRBJ1-5; D: TRBD1; size: NA; CDR3: CASSPGDSTDQPQHF; DNA: TGCGCCAGCAGTCCTGGGGACAGTACGGATCAGCCCCAGCATTTT
V: TRBV2; J: TRBJ2-1; D: TRBD1; size: NA; CDR3: CASSGDRAGDNEQFF; DNA: TGTGCCAGCAGCGGGGACAGGGCGGGAGACAATGAGCAGTTCTTC
V: TRBV5-1; J: TRBJ2-3; D: NA; size: NA; CDR3: CASSLDGTSTDTQYF; DNA: TGCGCCAGCAGCTTGGACGGGACTAGCACAGATACGCAGTATTTT
V: TRBV6-2/TRBV6-3; J: TRBJ2-3; D: NA; size: NA; CDR3: CASSPGTSTDTQYF; DNA: TGTGCCAGCAGCCCCGGGACGAGCACAGATACGCAGTATTTT
V: TRBV28; J: TRBJ2-1; D: TRBD1; size: once; CDR3: CASKTGSSYNEQFF; DNA: TGTGCCAGCAAGACAGGGAGCTCCTACAATGAGCAGTTCTTC
V: TRBV28; J: TRBJ1-1; D: NA; size: NA; CDR3: CASNVGSTEAFF; DNA: TGTGCCAGCAACGTAGGGTCCACTGAAGCTTTCTTT
V: TRBV19; J: TRBJ1-5; D: NA; size: few; CDR3: CASSMTSYNQPQHF; DNA: TGTGCCAGTAGTATGACCAGTTACAATCAGCCCCAGCATTTT
V: TRBV28; J: TRBJ2-1; D: NA; size: NA; CDR3: CASSLRTQNLNEQFF; DNA: TGTGCCAGCAGTTTAAGGACCCAAAACCTCAATGAGCAGTTCTTC
V: TRBV5-6; J: TRBJ1-5; D: NA; size: NA; CDR3: CASSLGLGISGQPQHF; DNA: TGTGCCAGCAGCTTGGGACTAGGGATTTCGGGACAGCCCCAGCATTTT
V: TRBV19; J: TRBJ1-2; D: NA; size: NA; CDR3: CASSTTPGGYTF; DNA: TGTGCCAGTAGTACCACCCCTGGGGGCTACACCTTC
V: TRBV5-1; J: TRBJ2-5; D: NA; size: NA; CDR3: CASTPPAQETQYF; DNA: TGCGCCAGCACCCCCCCAGCCCAAGAGACCCAGTACTTC
V: TRBV27; J: TRBJ2-7; D: TRBD1; size: NA; CDR3: CASSHDTGTGHGEQYF; DNA: TGTGCCAGCAGTCACGATACCGGGACAGGGCACGGCGAGCAGTACTTC
V: TRBV11-2; J: TRBJ2-3; D: NA; size: NA; CDR3: CASPLTGFSTDTQYF; DNA: TGTGCCAGCCCCCTCACAGGGTTCAGCACAGATACGCAGTATTTT
V: TRBV6-2/TRBV6-3; J: TRBJ1-2; D: NA; size: once; CDR3: CASSHTGIDGYTF; DNA: TGTGCCAGCAGTCACACCGGGATCGATGGCTACACCTTC
V: TRBV6-1; J: TRBJ1-1; D: TRBD1; size: NA; CDR3: CASSARGRGVVTEAFF; DNA: TGTGCCAGCAGTGCCAGGGGGCGCGGGGTGGTCACTGAAGCTTTCTTT
V: TRBV6-2/TRBV6-3; J: TRBJ1-1; D: NA; size: NA; CDR3: CASSYGLAAFF; DNA: TGTGCCAGCAGTTACGGGTTGGCGGCTTTCTTT
V: TRBV7-2; J: TRBJ2-1; D: NA; size: NA; CDR3: CASSLGTVNEQFF; DNA: TGTGCCAGCAGCTTAGGGACAGTCAATGAGCAGTTCTTC
V: TRBV28; J: TRBJ1-2; D: NA; size: NA; CDR3: CASSPGQGLYGYTF; DNA: TGTGCCAGCAGTCCCGGCCAGGGGCTCTATGGCTACACCTTC
V: TRBV9; J: TRBJ2-3; D: TRBD2; size: NA; CDR3: CASSVGLAGGQTDTQYF; DNA: TGTGCCAGCAGCGTAGGTCTAGCGGGGGGCCAAACAGATACGCAGTATTTT
V: TRBV27; J: TRBJ2-3; D: NA; size: NA; CDR3: CASNRGDLPDTQYF; DNA: TGTGCCAGCAATCGAGGGGATCTCCCAGATACGCAGTATTTT
V: TRBV6-5; J: TRBJ1-1; D: TRBD1; size: NA; CDR3: CASSRLHGQGSEAFF; DNA: TGTGCCAGCAGCCGTTTACATGGACAGGGCTCTGAAGCTTTCTTT
V: TRBV7-2; J: TRBJ1-2; D: NA; size: NA; CDR3: CASSFYRLNYGYTF; DNA: TGTGCCAGCAGCTTCTATCGTCTTAACTATGGCTACACCTTC
V: TRBV11-2; J: TRBJ2-1; D: TRBD2; size: once; CDR3: CASSLGGSGISSYNEQFF; DNA: TGTGCCAGCAGCTTAGGAGGTAGCGGGATTAGCTCCTACAATGAGCAGTTCTTC
V: TRBV20-1; J: TRBJ1-4; D: NA; size: NA; CDR3: CSATVGEKLFF; DNA: TGCAGTGCTACGGTCGGGGAAAAACTGTTTTTT